These 14 T cell receptor beta chains share one sample of origin, sequenced in a study of beta chain features in type 1 diabetes. No antigen is known for these receptors. All of the isolated RNA was reverse transcribed, so expressed TCRB transcripts were sequenced. Generated by immunoSEQ multiplex PCR, the TCRdb table keeps only in-frame clones and is missing some. The table lists around 340,000 clones, around 8.5% of them singletons, with around 1% in the top ten. Study conclusions and caveats: Patients with Type 1 diabetes showed moderately but significantly shorter TCRB CDR3s in all four CD4+ subsets.

Material for sequencing was central memory CD4+ T cells from blood. These TCRs come from a man between 25 and 39 years old with type 1 diabetes.

This clone was found a few times. V is TRBV9 and J is TRBJ2-2, with D perhaps matching TRBD1 (6 bases). This CDR3 contains 16 residues. Germline-derived CDR1 and CDR2 are SGDLS and YYNGEE. V lost 3 bases and J 7 bases, leaving 19 bases between the germline ends. CDR3 DNA sequence: TGTGCCAGCAGCGAAGCGGACAGACCTTTTGGCGGGGAGCTGTTTTTT. Protein sequence: CASSEADRPFGGELFF. Filled out from reference TRBV9 and TRBJ2-2, the complete variable domain reads DSGVTQTPKHLITATGQRVTLRCSPRSGDLSVYWYQQSLDQGLQFLIQYYNGEERAKGNILERFSAQQFPDLHSELNLSSLELGDSALYFCASSEADRPFGGELFFGEGSRLTVL.

The chain links TRBV29-1 to TRBJ2-1; 9 bases match TRBD1. The CDR3 is made up of 13 amino acids. Germline values: CDR1 SQVTM, CDR2 ANQGSEA. Losses at the gene ends were 3 bases for V and 7 bases for J; bases not matched to a gene: 4. CDR3 sequence reads: CSVDGQGWNEQFF. CDR3 sequence (DNA): TGCAGCGTTGATGGACAGGGGTGGAATGAGCAGTTCTTC.

This chain connects TRBV23-1 to TRBJ1-4; D remains ambiguous. TRBV23-1 is given ORF status, its function remaining uncertain. The CDR3 loop spans 14 amino acids. Trimming left V 0 bases short and J 4 bases short, with 6 bases between. The CDR3: CASSQSAVNEKLFF. CDR3 nucleotides: TGCGCCAGCAGTCAATCGGCAGTTAATGAAAAACTGTTTTTT.

J is TRBJ1-5 and V is TRBV28; D gene ambiguous. V was cut by 3 bases and J by 5 bases, with 2 bases left in between. The CDR3 is made up of 11 amino acids. From germline, CDR1 is MDHEN and CDR2 SYDVKM. The CDR3 bases are TGTGCCAGCAGTTTGGATCAGCCCCAGCATTTT. It codes for CASSLDQPQHF.

This clone was counted a few times. This chain connects TRBV10-3 to TRBJ2-7; tentative D call: TRBD1 (6 bases). Germline CDR1 and CDR2: ENHRY and SYGVKD. V gave up 6 bases and J gave up 2 bases, with 11 bases separating them. CDR3 size: 13 residues. CDR3 DNA: TGTGCCATCAGGCGACAGGATACCTACGAGCAGTACTTC. Translated: CAIRRQDTYEQYF.

The gene calls are TRBV7-2 and TRBJ2-5; TRBD2 agrees at 10 bases. Trimming cost V 5 bases and J 2 bases; bases outside gene matches: 2. The CDR3 length is 14 residues. From germline, CDR1 is SGHTA and CDR2 FQGNSA. Here the CDR3 DNA reads TGTGCCAGCAGCACGACTAGCGGGCAAGAGACCCAGTACTTC. Its translation: CASSTTSGQETQYF. The whole variable domain, filled in from reference TRBV7-2 and TRBJ2-5, reads GAGVSQSPSNKVTEKGKDVELRCDPISGHTALYWYRQSLGQGLEFLIYFQGNSAPDKSGLPSDRFSAERTGGSVSTLTIQRTQQEDSAVYLCASSTTSGQETQYFGPGTRLLVL.

This clone has a count of ten or more. The V call is TRBV5-6, the J call TRBJ2-3, with D unclear. The CDR3 is 13 amino acids. Germline V gene lookup returns CDR1 SGHDT and CDR2 YYEEEE. Trimming removed 2 bases from V and 8 bases from J, with 12 bases in between. Written as DNA, the CDR3 is TGTGCCAGCAGCTTTCAAGTGCTCGGTACGCAGTATTTT. It encodes CASSFQVLGTQYF.

In its sample, this clone was seen a few times. The chain combines TRBV4-1 with TRBJ2-7; no firm D call. Trimming removed 0 bases from V and 1 base from J, with 7 bases in between. The CDR3 runs to 14 residues. From germline, CDR1 is MGHRA and CDR2 YSYEKL. The CDR3 region has the DNA TGCGCCAGCAGCCAAGACCCTAGTTCCTACGAGCAGTACTTC. It specifies CASSQDPSSYEQYF.

The CDR3 coding sequence is TGTGCCATCAGTGGGTCGAATCCAGCGGGGAACACCGGGGAGCTGTTTTTT. It encodes CAISGSNPAGNTGELFF. This chain joins TRBV10-3 and TRBJ2-2, with D perhaps matching TRBD2 (6 bases). Germline V gives CDR1 ENHRY, CDR2 SYGVKD. Trimming stripped 4 bases from V and 1 base from J, with 16 bases between. The CDR3 sequence is 17 residues long.

This clone was recorded many times. This rearrangement joins TRBV23-1 to TRBJ2-7; the D is unclear. TRBV23-1 is assigned to the ORF class and has an uncertain function. CDR3 length equals 15 residues. The V and J ends lost 0 bases and 0 bases respectively, with 9 bases between them. For the CDR3, the DNA is TGCGCCAGCAGTCAATCCGACCGGAGCTCCTACGAGCAGTACTTC. Translation: CASSQSDRSSYEQYF.

This clone showed up many times. The chain is built from TRBV5-1 and TRBJ2-3; 9 nucleotides align to TRBD2. This CDR3 is built from 15 residues. Germline CDR1 reads SGHRS; CDR2 reads YFSETQ. V dropped 2 bases and J dropped 5; count of bases not matched to a gene: 6. In DNA, the CDR3 is TGCGCCAGCAGCTTCCGCGGGGGGGCCGGAGATACGCAGTATTTT. The encoded protein is CASSFRGGAGDTQYF. The full variable domain, rest sourced from reference TRBV5-1 and TRBJ2-3, is KAGVTQTPRYLIKTRGQQVTLSCSPISGHRSVSWYQQTPGQGLQFLFEYFSETQRNKGNFPGRFSGRQFSNSRSEMNVSTLELGDSALYLCASSFRGGAGDTQYFGPGTRLTVL.

A few counts support this clone. The rearrangement links TRBV4-2 to TRBJ2-3, with 10 bases fitting TRBD2. The CDR3 spans 16 residues. The V segment lost 4 bases and the J segment 1 base; nucleotides outside the gene matches: 5. Germline-derived CDR1 and CDR2 are LGHNA and YNFKEQ. CDR3 coding DNA: TGTGCCAGCAGCCTGGCCCTAGCGGGGGGCACAGATACGCAGTATTTT. Amino acids: CASSLALAGGTDTQYF.

This clone was found a few times. The chain is built from TRBV21-1 and TRBJ1-1. TRBV21-1 is flagged as a pseudogene. The CDR3 sequence is 10 residues long. The CDR3 sequence is CASTTAEAFF. CDR3 in DNA: TGTGCCAGTACTACAGCTGAAGCTTTCTTT.

The chain couples TRBV7-9 to TRBJ1-3; 8 bases map to TRBD1. The ends lost 5 bases at V and 0 bases at J; junction bases unmatched: 6. CDR3 length: 16 amino acids. Germline values: CDR1 SEHNR, CDR2 FQNEAQ (reference sequence). CDR3 DNA: TGTGCCAGCAGCGCAGGACAGGGAAACTCTGGAAACACCATATATTTT. This gives the protein CASSAGQGNSGNTIYF. Full variable domain (missing parts from reference TRBV7-9 and TRBJ1-3): DTGVSQNPRHKITKRGQNVTFRCDPISEHNRLYWYRQTLGQGPEFLTYFQNEAQLEKSRLLSDRFSAERPKGSFSTLEIQRTEQGDSAMYLCASSAGQGNSGNTIYFGEGSWLTVV.